These 20 T cell receptor beta chains originate from one sample sequenced in a study of spatial heterogeneity in lung cancer. Noted time point: sample taken at primary tumor resection. Without sorting, whole RNA was sequenced from tumor, nontumor lung or frozen PBMC. From the 5' RACE reads, TCRdb called clonotypes with MiXCR, one entry per CDR3 protein. The sample lists roughly 23,000 distinct CDR3 sequences, 4.7% occurring once. This sample comprised PBMCs, obtained at surgery. The receptor set was obtained from a male donor with early-stage non-small cell lung cancer.

This clonotype was counted ten times or more. The J gene is TRBJ1-1, the V gene TRBV6-2 or TRBV6-3, with D unresolved. Germline V lookup: CDR1 MNHEY, CDR2 SVGEGT. V was cut by 2 bases and J by 1 base, with 8 bases left in between. The CDR3 sequence is 14 residues long. The chain's CDR3 is CASSYPVRNTEAFF. The CDR3 coding sequence is TGTGCCAGCAGTTACCCAGTGAGGAACACTGAAGCTTTCTTT.

This clonotype appeared many times. In nucleotides, the CDR3 is TGTGCCAGCAGTTCTGGGGAATTCACAGGAGCAGCAACTAATGAAAAACTGTTTTTT. Amino acid sequence: CASSSGEFTGAATNEKLFF. This chain connects TRBV28 to TRBJ1-4; tentatively, D is TRBD1 (5 bases). The CDR3 has 19 amino acids. Germline V gene data show CDR1 as MDHEN and CDR2 as SYDVKM. The ends were cut back, 4 bases at V and 0 bases at J, with 21 bases in the middle.

This clonotype showed up many times. The chain has TRBV7-2 and TRBJ2-5; perhaps TRBD1 as D (6 bases). V lost 0 bases and J 5 bases, leaving 13 bases between the germline ends. Germline V gene sequence: CDR1 SGHTA, CDR2 FQGNSA. The length of the CDR3 is 15 residues. In DNA, the CDR3 is TGTGCCAGCAGCTTAGCGAGTGGGGGCAGGGAGACCCAGTACTTC. This encodes CASSLASGGRETQYF.

This clonotype was seen many times. CDR3 nucleotides: TGTGCCACCAGTTCACAGATTGTCACAGATACGCAGTATTTT. Translated: CATSSQIVTDTQYF. The chain couples TRBV24-1 to TRBJ2-3; D remains ambiguous. Germline CDR1 is KGHDR and CDR2 is SFDVKD. V dropped 6 bases and J dropped 2 bases, with 11 bases sitting between them. The CDR3 runs to 14 residues.

This clonotype has ten or more counts. The chain joins TRBV5-1 to TRBJ1-1, with 7 nucleotides matching TRBD1. This CDR3 contains 16 residues. The trim removed 1 base at V and 2 bases at J, leaving 8 bases unmatched. The germline gives CDR1 SGHRS, CDR2 YFSETQ. In nucleotides, the CDR3 is TGCGCCAGCAGCTTGCCGCTCGGGACAGCCAACACTGAAGCTTTCTTT. It specifies CASSLPLGTANTEAFF.

This clonotype was observed at least ten times. J is TRBJ1-2 and V is TRBV6-6; 7 nucleotides align to TRBD1. CDR1 MNHNY and CDR2 SVGAGI come from the germline V gene (reference sequence). This CDR3 is 16 amino acids long. J lost 0 bases, V lost 5 bases, and 9 bases had no gene match. CDR3 nucleotide sequence: TGTGCCAGCAGTGGAGGGGACAGTCGAGCTAACTATGGCTACACCTTC. Encoded protein: CASSGGDSRANYGYTF.

This clonotype showed up many times. The chain is built from TRBV5-1 and TRBJ2-1; 9 positions match TRBD1. V lost 0 bases to trimming and J lost 3 bases; unmatched junction nucleotides: 4. This CDR3 is 16 amino acids long. Germline CDR1 is SGHRS and CDR2 is YFSETQ. Here the CDR3 reads CASSLAPGQGYNEQFF. The DNA for the CDR3 is TGCGCCAGCAGCTTGGCCCCGGGACAGGGCTACAATGAGCAGTTCTTC.

The sample holds many counts of this clonotype. V is TRBV6-5 and J is TRBJ2-1; tentatively, D is TRBD1 (8 bases). V was cut by 4 bases and J by 9 bases, with 16 bases left in between. The CDR3 contains 14 residues. In germline, CDR1 is MNHEY, CDR2 SVGAGI. CDR3 bases: TGTGCCAGCAGTTTGGAACAGGGGGAGGGTGAGCAGTTCTTC. Translation: CASSLEQGEGEQFF.

Many counts were recorded for this clonotype. The rearrangement joins TRBV20-1 to TRBJ2-7; 7 bases align to TRBD1. V dropped 2 bases and J dropped 7; count of bases not matched to a gene: 8. Looked up from germline, CDR1 is DFQATT and CDR2 is SNEGSKA (reference sequence). The CDR3 has 13 residues. The CDR3 region is CSARRRGGPEQYF. CDR3 coding DNA: TGCAGTGCTAGACGCCGAGGGGGCCCTGAGCAGTACTTC.

This clonotype was found many times. The chain has TRBV5-1 and TRBJ2-3, with no clear D. Trimming cost V 3 bases and J 3 bases, with 8 bases left between them. Germline loops: CDR1 SGHRS, CDR2 YFSETQ. This CDR3 contains 13 residues. The CDR3 nucleotides read TGCGCCAGCAGCTCCGGTGGGACAGATACGCAGTATTTT. This gives the protein CASSSGGTDTQYF.

This clonotype was detected ten times or more. The gene calls are TRBV28 and TRBJ1-1; D is uncertain. Germline-derived CDR1 and CDR2 are MDHEN and SYDVKM. The CDR3 length is 12 residues. Trimming took 4 bases from V and 4 from J, leaving 7 bases between them. The CDR3 is CASSSTGTEAFF. Written as DNA, the CDR3 is TGTGCCAGCAGTTCGACGGGCACTGAAGCTTTCTTT. Looking up the rest from reference TRBV28 and TRBJ1-1 gives the full variable domain: DVKVTQSSRYLVKRTGEKVFLECVQDMDHENMFWYRQDPGLGLRLIYFSYDVKMKEKGDIPEGYSVSREKKERFSLILESASTNQTSMYLCASSSTGTEAFFGQGTRLTVV.

This clonotype is labeled as medium-sized (0.01 to 0.1%). The rearrangement links TRBV12-3 or TRBV12-4 to TRBJ2-7; TRBD1 agrees at 7 bases. This CDR3 comprises 15 residues. Trimming cost V 5 bases and J 2 bases; bases outside gene matches: 9. The CDR3 loop is CASSPSNRGAYEQYF. The CDR3 nucleotides read TGTGCCAGCAGTCCATCCAACAGGGGAGCCTACGAGCAGTACTTC.

This clonotype was recorded many times. The chain has TRBV11-2 and TRBJ2-7; 9 bases match TRBD2. Germline lookup yields CDR1 SGHAT and CDR2 FQNNGV. This CDR3 contains 15 residues. J lost 5 bases, V lost 5 bases, and 10 bases had no gene match. The CDR3 coding sequence is TGTGCCAGCAGCCCGGTCGGCGGGGGGGCCCACGAGCAGTACTTC. It specifies CASSPVGGGAHEQYF.

Ten or more counts support this clonotype. The V and J genes are TRBV28 and TRBJ2-7, with TRBD1 matching over 10 bases. The germline V gene encodes CDR1 MDHEN and CDR2 SYDVKM. CDR3 length: 14 amino acids. After removal of 4 bases from V and 1 base from J, the junction contained 1 base not matched to a gene. The CDR3 DNA sequence: TGTGCCAGCAGTTGGGACAGGGGATCCTACGAGCAGTACTTC. The encoded protein is CASSWDRGSYEQYF. Full variable domain (missing parts from reference TRBV28 and TRBJ2-7): DVKVTQSSRYLVKRTGEKVFLECVQDMDHENMFWYRQDPGLGLRLIYFSYDVKMKEKGDIPEGYSVSREKKERFSLILESASTNQTSMYLCASSWDRGSYEQYFGPGTRLTVT.

In this sample, this clonotype turned up many times. This chain links TRBV19 with TRBJ2-7, with 11 positions matching TRBD1. V dropped 10 bases and J dropped 5; count of bases not matched to a gene: 7. Germline V lookup: CDR1 LNHDA, CDR2 SQIVND (reference sequence). The CDR3 has 13 residues. The CDR3 spells CATGDRGNNEQYF. The DNA for the CDR3 is TGTGCCACGGGGGACAGGGGGAATAACGAGCAGTACTTC.

By share, this clonotype counts as medium-sized (0.01 to 0.1%). This chain connects TRBV12-3 or TRBV12-4 to TRBJ2-3; a possible D gene is TRBD1 (5 bases). Trimming shortened V by 3 bases and J by 2 bases, and 9 bases separated the two germline ends. The CDR3 extends over 14 amino acids. The CDR3 DNA follows: TGTGCCAGCAGTTTGCCAGGGTACACAGATACGCAGTATTTT. This codes for CASSLPGYTDTQYF.

This clonotype appeared many times. The rearrangement joins TRBV5-5 to TRBJ1-5; no firm D call. Germline CDR1 SGHKS, CDR2 YYEKEE (reference sequence). The CDR3 is made up of 13 amino acids. V was cut by 0 bases and J by 3 bases, with 4 bases left in between. The CDR3 region has the DNA TGTGCCAGCAGCTTGGGGGCCAATCAGCCCCAGCATTTT. Translating gives CASSLGANQPQHF.

This clonotype came up many times. The rearrangement links TRBV12-3 or TRBV12-4 to TRBJ1-3; the D is unclear. Trimming stripped 7 bases from V and 0 bases from J, with 1 base between. The CDR3 runs to 11 residues. The DNA of the CDR3 is TGTGCCAGCAACTCTGGAAACACCATATATTTT. It is translated as CASNSGNTIYF.

This clonotype is termed medium-sized (0.01 to 0.1%). The chain employs TRBV28 and TRBJ2-7; 8 positions match TRBD1. Germline lookup yields CDR1 MDHEN and CDR2 SYDVKM. J lost 0 bases, V lost 6 bases, and 7 bases had no gene match. This CDR3 is built from 15 residues. CDR3 amino acids: CASSPGQAHSYEQYF. In nucleotides, the CDR3 is TGTGCCAGCAGCCCGGGACAGGCCCACTCCTACGAGCAGTACTTC.

This clonotype has a count of ten or more. The chain joins TRBV27 to TRBJ1-5; D is unclear. Germline CDR1 reads MNHEY; CDR2 reads SMNVEV (reference sequence). V was shortened by 6 bases and J by 6 bases, with 12 bases between the two germline ends. This CDR3 region has 13 residues. The DNA for the CDR3 is TGTGCCAGCAGGCCACGTTGGGGTCAGCCCCAGCATTTT. It is translated as CASRPRWGQPQHF.